Listed below are T cell receptor beta chains from one sample, sequenced in a study of cytomegalovirus exposure and HLA in healthy donors. Libraries were prepared by immunoSEQ multiplex PCR; TCRdb keeps only in-frame clonotypes and omits some of them. This sample has roughly 130,000 clones, with roughly four fifths found just once. Sequencing was performed on PBMCs. The origin of the receptors is a male donor in good health and CMV-seropositive. Each CDR3 is given with its conserved first and last residue.

v_gene	CDR3aa
TRBV11-3	CASSLHTDTQYF
TRBV10-1	CASSPRTSGRVSYNEQFF
TRBV18	CASSLSTGTTNEKLFF
TRBV29-1	CSVQGRAEAFF
TRBV5-1	CASSGGEVNTEAFF
TRBV7-2	CASTPQPGGEETQYF
TRBV7-9	CASSSQLAEPWAEQFF
TRBV9	CASSPSGQGATDTQYF
TRBV28	CASSFPQGIFAGDYGYTF
TRBV7-9	CASSFSGWGGLTTDTQYF
TRBV9	CASSVDPGTYEQYF
TRBV5-1	CASSRRGLATGELFF
TRBV4-3	CASSQDRIGGGLTDTQYF
TRBV10-3	CAITLGQGGGNEQFF
TRBV7-9	CASSLPEGTEAFF
TRBV27	CASSTTGYNEQFF
TRBV7-2	CASSLLGGSASDTQYF
TRBV7-8	CASSLDRGSKGYTF
TRBV30	CAWSVGAGSYGYTF
TRBV5-6	CASSLVRGLTFF
TRBV7-8	CASSSWTGSTGELFF
TRBV10-1	CASRPGEGVNEQFF
TRBV19	CASSISPGTEAFF
TRBV5-6	CASSFRRTSLYEQFF
TRBV4-2	CASSQDAGADEQYF
TRBV19	CASRPRLAGEDTQYF
TRBV5-1	CASSRTEERFF
TRBV15	CATSGPGQSGNTIYF
TRBV30	CAWSVTRSYEQYF